The entry below describes one TCR beta chain. Its antigen is undetermined. This specimen belongs to a study of Graves' ophthalmopathy and Graves' hyperthyroidism. Study-level information: The study drew peripheral blood at initial diagnosis, before any treatment.

The CDR3 spans 14 residues. CDR1 and CDR2 from the germline V gene are SGHTA and FQGNSA. The V end was cut by 5 bases, the J end by 7 bases, with 14 bases between. Study results and limitations: The authors also found most expanded thyroid clonotypes above 0.001 frequency in blood.

RNA transcripts yielded amplified TCR beta CDR3 regions. The workflow started with a first-round RT-PCR run with HTBI primers and then moved on to a second-round multiplex PCR. MiXCR, applied by TCRdb to the multiplex PCR reads, yields one record per CDR3 protein. The table records 230,000 or so distinct CDR3 sequences, less than 55% of them present only once. Sequencing input: peripheral blood. The TCR was taken from an adult man with Graves' ophthalmopathy. The chain links TRBV7-2 to TRBJ1-4, with a tentative D call TRBD1 (5 bases). The DNA for the CDR3 is TGTGCCAGCAGCCCCGGGACCTCTCCTGAAAAACTGTTTTTT. Its translation: CASSPGTSPEKLFF.